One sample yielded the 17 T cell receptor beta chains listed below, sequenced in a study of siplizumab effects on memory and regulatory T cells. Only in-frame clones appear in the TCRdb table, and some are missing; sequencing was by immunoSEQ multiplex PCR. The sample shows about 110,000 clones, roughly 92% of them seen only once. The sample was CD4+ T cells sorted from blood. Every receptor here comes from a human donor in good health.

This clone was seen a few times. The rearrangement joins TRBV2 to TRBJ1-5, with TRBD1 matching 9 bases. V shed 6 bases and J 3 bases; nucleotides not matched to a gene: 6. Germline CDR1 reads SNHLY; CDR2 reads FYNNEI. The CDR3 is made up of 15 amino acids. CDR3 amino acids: CASRTGQGNNQPQHF. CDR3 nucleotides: TGTGCCAGCAGGACCGGACAGGGGAACAATCAGCCCCAGCATTTT.

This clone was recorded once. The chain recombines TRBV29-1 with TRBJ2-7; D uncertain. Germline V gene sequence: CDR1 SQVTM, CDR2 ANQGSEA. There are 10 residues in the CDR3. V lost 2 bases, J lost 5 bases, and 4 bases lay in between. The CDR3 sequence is CSVENDEQYF. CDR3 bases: TGCAGCGTTGAAAACGACGAGCAGTACTTC.

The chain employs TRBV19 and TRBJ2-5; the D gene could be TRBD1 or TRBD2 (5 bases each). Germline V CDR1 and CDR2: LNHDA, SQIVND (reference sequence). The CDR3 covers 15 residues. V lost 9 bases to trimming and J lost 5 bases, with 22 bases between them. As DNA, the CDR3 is TGTGCCAGCCGGGCTCTCGACGGGGCTGGGGAGACCCAGTACTTC. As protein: CASRALDGAGETQYF.

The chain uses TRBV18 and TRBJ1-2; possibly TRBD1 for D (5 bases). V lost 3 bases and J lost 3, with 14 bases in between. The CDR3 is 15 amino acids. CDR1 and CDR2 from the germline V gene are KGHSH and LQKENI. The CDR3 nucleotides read TGTGCCAGCTCACCGGACACGTCCCGCTACTATGGCTACACCTTC. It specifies CASSPDTSRYYGYTF.

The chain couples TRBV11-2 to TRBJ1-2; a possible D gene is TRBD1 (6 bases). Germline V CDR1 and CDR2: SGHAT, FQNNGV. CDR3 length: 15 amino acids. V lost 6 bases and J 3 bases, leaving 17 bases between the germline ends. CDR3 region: CASRQVGGIDYGYTF. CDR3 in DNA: TGTGCCAGCAGACAAGTAGGGGGGATTGACTATGGCTACACCTTC.

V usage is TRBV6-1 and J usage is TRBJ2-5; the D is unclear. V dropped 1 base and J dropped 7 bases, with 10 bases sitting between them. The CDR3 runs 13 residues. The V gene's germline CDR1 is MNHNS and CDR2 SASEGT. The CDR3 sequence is CASSEGLSRTQYF. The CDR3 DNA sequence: TGTGCCAGCAGTGAAGGCCTGTCGAGGACCCAGTACTTC.

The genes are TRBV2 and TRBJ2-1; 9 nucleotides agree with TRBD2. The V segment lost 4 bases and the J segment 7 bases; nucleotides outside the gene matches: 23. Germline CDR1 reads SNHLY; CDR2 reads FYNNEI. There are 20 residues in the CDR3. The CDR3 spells CASSGYLGTSSPPGNNEQFF. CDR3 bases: TGTGCCAGCAGTGGATATCTTGGGACTAGCTCCCCTCCGGGTAATAATGAGCAGTTCTTC. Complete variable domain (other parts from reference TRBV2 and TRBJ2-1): EPEVTQTPSHQVTQMGQEVILRCVPISNHLYFYWYRQILGQKVEFLVSFYNNEISEKSEIFDDQFSVERPDGSNFTLKIRSTKLEDSAMYFCASSGYLGTSSPPGNNEQFFGPGTRLTVL.

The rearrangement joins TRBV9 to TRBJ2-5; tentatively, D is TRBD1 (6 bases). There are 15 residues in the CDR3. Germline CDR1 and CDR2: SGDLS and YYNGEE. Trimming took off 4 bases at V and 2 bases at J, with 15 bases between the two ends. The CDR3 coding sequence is TGTGCCAGCAGCCAATCCATCGGACAGCAAGAGACCCAGTACTTC. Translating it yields CASSQSIGQQETQYF.

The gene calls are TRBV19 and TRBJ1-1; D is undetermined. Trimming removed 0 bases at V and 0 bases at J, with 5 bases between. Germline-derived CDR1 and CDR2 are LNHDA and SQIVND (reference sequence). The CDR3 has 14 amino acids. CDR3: CASSIDTVNTEAFF. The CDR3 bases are TGTGCCAGTAGTATAGATACGGTGAACACTGAAGCTTTCTTT.

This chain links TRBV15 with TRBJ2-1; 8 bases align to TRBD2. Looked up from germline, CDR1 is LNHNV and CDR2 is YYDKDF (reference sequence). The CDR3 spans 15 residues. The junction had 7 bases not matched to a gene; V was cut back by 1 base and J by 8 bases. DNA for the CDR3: TGTGCCACCAGCAGAGGAGCGGGAGCGCGGGATGAGCAGTTCTTC. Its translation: CATSRGAGARDEQFF.

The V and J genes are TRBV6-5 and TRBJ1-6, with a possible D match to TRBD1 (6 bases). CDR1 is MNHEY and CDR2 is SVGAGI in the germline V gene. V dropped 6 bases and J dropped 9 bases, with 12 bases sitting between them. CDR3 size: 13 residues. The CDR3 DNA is TGTGCCAGCAGAAGACAGGATAGTTCACCCCTCCACTTT. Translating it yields CASRRQDSSPLHF.

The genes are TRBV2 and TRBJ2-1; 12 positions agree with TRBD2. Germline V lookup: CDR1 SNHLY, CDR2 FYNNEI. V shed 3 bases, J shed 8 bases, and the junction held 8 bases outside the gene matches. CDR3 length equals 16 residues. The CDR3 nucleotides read TGTGCCAGCAGTGACTCTAGCGGGGGGGCTTTCTATGAGCAGTTCTTC. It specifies CASSDSSGGAFYEQFF. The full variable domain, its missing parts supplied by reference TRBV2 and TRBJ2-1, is EPEVTQTPSHQVTQMGQEVILRCVPISNHLYFYWYRQILGQKVEFLVSFYNNEISEKSEIFDDQFSVERPDGSNFTLKIRSTKLEDSAMYFCASSDSSGGAFYEQFFGPGTRLTVL.

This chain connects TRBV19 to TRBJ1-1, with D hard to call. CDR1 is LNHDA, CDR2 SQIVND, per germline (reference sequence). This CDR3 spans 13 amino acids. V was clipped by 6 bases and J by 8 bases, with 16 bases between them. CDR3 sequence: CASSTSGLTEAFF. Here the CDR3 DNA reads TGTGCCAGTAGCACCTCCGGACTGACGGAAGCTTTCTTT.

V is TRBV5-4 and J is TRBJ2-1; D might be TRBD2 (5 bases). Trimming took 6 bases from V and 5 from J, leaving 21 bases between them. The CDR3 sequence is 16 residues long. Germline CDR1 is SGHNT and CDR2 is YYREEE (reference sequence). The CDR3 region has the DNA TGTGCCAGCACCACGCTCGGGCTAGCTTACAACAATGAGCAGTTCTTC. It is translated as CASTTLGLAYNNEQFF.

In nucleotides, the CDR3 is TGTGCCAGTAGTAAGCAGAGGGCCCCGGATACGCAGTATTTT. Amino acids: CASSKQRAPDTQYF. V usage is TRBV19 and J usage is TRBJ2-3; D may be TRBD2 (5 bases). CDR3 length: 14 amino acids. V dropped 4 bases and J dropped 6 bases, with 14 bases sitting between them. Germline loops: CDR1 LNHDA, CDR2 SQIVND (reference sequence).

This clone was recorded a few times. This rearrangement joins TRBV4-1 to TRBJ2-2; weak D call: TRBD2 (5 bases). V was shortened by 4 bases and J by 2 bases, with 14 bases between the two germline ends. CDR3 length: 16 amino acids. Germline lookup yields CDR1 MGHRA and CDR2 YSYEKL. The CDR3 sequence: CASSRTPGVNTGELFF. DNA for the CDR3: TGCGCCAGCAGCCGGACGCCCGGGGTCAACACCGGGGAGCTGTTTTTT.

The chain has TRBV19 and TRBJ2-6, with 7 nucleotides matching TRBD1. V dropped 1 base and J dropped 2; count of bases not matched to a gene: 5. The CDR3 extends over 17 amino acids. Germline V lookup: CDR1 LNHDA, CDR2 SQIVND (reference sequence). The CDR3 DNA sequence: TGTGCCAGTAGTATAGGAGGGGGCAGAGCTGGGGCCAACGTCCTGACTTTC. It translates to CASSIGGGRAGANVLTF.